The clone carrying this T cell receptor beta chain showed up many times. Antigen specificity is unknown. Germline V gene sequence: CDR1 LNHDA, CDR2 SQIVND (reference sequence). The germline V and J ends were trimmed by 9 bases and 4 bases, with 17 bases remaining between them. This CDR3 region has 14 residues. CDR3 and TCR beta VDJ profiling relied on genomic DNA as the template. Using its own MiXCR run on the reads, TCRdb lists one record per CDR3 protein. Of 40,000 to 50,000 distinct CDR3 sequences in the sample, over 60% were seen once. The sample comes from a study of CD8+CD57+ T cells in acquired aplastic anemia. Overall study: Sorting CD4+ and CD8+ cells gave DNA averaging approximately 2.9 ug. CD4+ reads averaged roughly 11 million in healthy donors.

Study-level findings and limits: CD8+ Simpson's diversity showed no significant patient-control difference. In common between the patients and the controls were more than 25 CD8+ CDR3 sequences.

This chain joins TRBV19 and TRBJ2-3, with D tentatively TRBD1 (6 bases). The specimen was sorted CD4+, CD8+, or CD8+CD57+ T cells (not recorded which) from PBMCs. The sequence was obtained from a human donor in good health, serving as a control. The CDR3 spells CASRTGFWADTQYF. In DNA form, the CDR3 reads TGTGCCAGCCGTACAGGGTTTTGGGCAGATACGCAGTATTTT.